This T cell receptor (beta chain) was retrieved from a study of T-cell reconstitution after alpha-beta-depleted transplantation in children. Unique molecular identifiers featured in how the TCRbeta library was prepared. TCRdb analysed the PCR reads with MiXCR anew, one entry per CDR3 protein. The table has a few hundred thousand distinct CDR3 sequences, over 10% seen once. There are many counts of this clonotype. Its specificity is not known. Study-level findings and limits: After transplant, at about two months, alpha-beta T cells were reportedly derived from several hundred expanded graft clones. Where some patients showed high TCRbeta diversity at day 60, it came from recipient T cells and thymic progenitors that had survived. By one year post-transplant, T-cell counts and diversity largely arose from T cells that were newly produced.

Germline assignment: CDR1 SNHLY and CDR2 FYNNEI. V was cut by 8 bases and J by 3 bases, with 23 bases left in between. The CDR3 spans 16 residues. The J gene is TRBJ2-7, the V gene TRBV2; D may be TRBD2 (7 bases). The receptor was isolated from a male patient under 18 who had a stem cell transplant for acute myeloid leukemia, so the T cells may come from the graft donor. Sequenced material: PBMCs, mostly from graft donor cells, taken 360 days after TCRalphabeta/CD19-depleted stem cell transplant. The CDR3 DNA reads as TGTGCCAGCGTCGGACAGAGAGCGGGAACCCGCTACGAGCAGTACTTC. Translated: CASVGQRAGTRYEQYF.